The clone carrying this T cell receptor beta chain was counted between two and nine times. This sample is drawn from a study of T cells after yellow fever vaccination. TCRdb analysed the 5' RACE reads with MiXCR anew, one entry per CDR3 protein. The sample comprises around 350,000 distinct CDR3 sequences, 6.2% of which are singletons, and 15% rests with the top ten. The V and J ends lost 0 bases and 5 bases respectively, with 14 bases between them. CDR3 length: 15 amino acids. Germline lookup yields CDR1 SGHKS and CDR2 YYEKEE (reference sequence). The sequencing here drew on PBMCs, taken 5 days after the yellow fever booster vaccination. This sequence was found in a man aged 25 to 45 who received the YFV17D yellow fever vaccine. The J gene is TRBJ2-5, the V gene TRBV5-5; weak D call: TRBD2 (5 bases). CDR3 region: CASSLELGRGETQYF. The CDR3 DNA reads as TGTGCCAGCAGCTTGGAACTAGGGAGAGGCGAGACCCAGTACTTC.